Listed below are T cell receptor beta chains from one sample, sequenced in a study of graft-versus-host responses after intestinal transplantation. Their antigens remain unidentified. Clones were sequenced by immunoSEQ multiplex PCR, and TCRdb holds only the in-frame ones, with some missing. The table includes about 47,000 clones, roughly 95% detected once. Sequencing used unstimulated CD8+ T cells sorted from spleen or lymph node cells, obtained before transplant. The origin of the receptors is a human donor who was the organ donor for an intestinal transplant. Both conserved end residues are part of each CDR3. A D gene is named only where the DNA matches it firmly. A clone size is listed for some rows: how often the clone was seen (once, few, many), or a class if it is expanded.

j_gene,v_gene,d_gene,abundance,CDR3nt,CDR3aa
TRBJ2-5,TRBV7-9,-,-,TGTGCCAGCAGCACCCCGATGGGAGAGACCCAGTACTTC,CASSTPMGETQYF
TRBJ1-1,TRBV28,TRBD1,once,TGTGCCAGCAGTTCCCGACAGGGAATACACACTGAAGCTTTCTTT,CASSSRQGIHTEAFF
TRBJ2-5,TRBV15,-,-,TGTGCCACACAAACGAGGGGGGAAGAGACCCAGTACTTC,CATQTRGEETQYF
TRBJ1-6,TRBV7-6,-,-,TGTGCCAGCAGCTCGAACGGGGTAGGGAATTCACCCCTCCACTTT,CASSSNGVGNSPLHF
TRBJ2-1,TRBV7-2,TRBD2,-,TGTGCCAGCAGCTTAGCGGGGGTAGCGGGGTACTACAATGAGCAGTTCTTC,CASSLAGVAGYYNEQFF
TRBJ2-7,TRBV7-9,TRBD2,-,TGTGCCAGCAGCCCTAGCGGGGGGGCTTACGAGCAGTACTTC,CASSPSGGAYEQYF
TRBJ2-2,TRBV9,-,-,TGTGCCAGCAGCGTAGGGGCGGGAACCGGGGAGCTGTTTTTT,CASSVGAGTGELFF
TRBJ2-1,TRBV5-6,-,few,TGTGCCAGCAGCATATACGATGTGGGACAAGTTACCTACAATGAGCAGTTCTTC,CASSIYDVGQVTYNEQFF
TRBJ2-4,TRBV11-2,-,-,TGTGCCAGCAGCCCCAGGACAGCGTCCAAAAACATTCAGTACTTC,CASSPRTASKNIQYF
TRBJ2-7,TRBV27,TRBD1,-,TGTGCCAGCGGACCAATATGGACAGGGGGCAACTACGAGCAGTACTTC,CASGPIWTGGNYEQYF
TRBJ1-1,TRBV27,-,-,TGTGCCAGCCGTCTCGGAACGGGCAACACTGAAGCTTTCTTT,CASRLGTGNTEAFF
TRBJ1-1,TRBV11-3,-,once,TGTGCCAGCAGCTTAGGCGTGAACACTGAAGCTTTCTTT,CASSLGVNTEAFF
TRBJ2-3,TRBV4-1,TRBD1,few,TGCGCCAGCAGCTCCGGGACAGTGAGCACAGATACGCAGTATTTT,CASSSGTVSTDTQYF
TRBJ2-7,TRBV19,TRBD1,-,TGTGCCAGTAGTCCCCTGGTGGGACAGGGAGACTACGAGCAGTACTTC,CASSPLVGQGDYEQYF
TRBJ1-5,TRBV30,-,-,TGTGCCTGGAAGGGGAGGGGGTACCAGCCCCAGCATTTT,CAWKGRGYQPQHF
TRBJ2-7,TRBV5-6,TRBD1,-,TGTGCCAGCAGCTGGAGGACAGGGCCCTACGAGCAGTACTTC,CASSWRTGPYEQYF
TRBJ2-2,TRBV9,-,-,TGTGCCAGCAGCGCCGAACCCTTGACAAACACCGGGGAGCTGTTTTTT,CASSAEPLTNTGELFF
TRBJ1-5,TRBV28,-,-,TGTGCCAGCAGTTACAGGGTGAACAATCAGCCCCAGCATTTT,CASSYRVNNQPQHF
TRBJ2-2,TRBV5-1,-,once,TGCGCCAGCACCGCCACCGGGGAGCTGTTTTTT,CASTATGELFF
TRBJ2-1,TRBV4-3,-,-,TGCGCCAGCAGCCAAGGGTGGGGTGGGAATGAGCAGTTCTTC,CASSQGWGGNEQFF
TRBJ2-3,TRBV28,TRBD2,-,TGTGCCAGCAGCTGGGGACTAGCGGGGGGAAGGTACCACGATACGCAGTATTTT,CASSWGLAGGRYHDTQYF
TRBJ1-3,TRBV19,TRBD1,few,TGTGCCACCGGACAGGGAAGTTCTGGAAACACCATATATTTT,CATGQGSSGNTIYF
TRBJ1-2,TRBV6-5,-,-,TGTGCCAGCAGTGACGGTGGGGGTCCCGAGGGCTACACCTTC,CASSDGGGPEGYTF
TRBJ2-5,TRBV5-6,TRBD2,-,TGTGCCAGCAGCTTGGAAGGACTAGATGAGACCCAGTACTTC,CASSLEGLDETQYF
TRBJ1-1,TRBV11-2,-,-,TGTGCCAGCAGCTTAGGACTGAACACTGAAGCTTTCTTT,CASSLGLNTEAFF
TRBJ2-3,TRBV4-3,-,-,TGCGCCAGCAGCCCTATGGGCGGGTCAGATACGCAGTATTTT,CASSPMGGSDTQYF
TRBJ1-5,TRBV27,-,-,TGTGCCAGCAGTTTAGGGGGGGTTAGGCAGCCCCAGCATTTT,CASSLGGVRQPQHF
TRBJ2-7,TRBV4-1,-,-,TGCGCCAGCAGCCAAGTTGGCAGGGCCTACGAGCAGTACTTC,CASSQVGRAYEQYF
TRBJ2-3,TRBV28,TRBD2,once,TGTGCCAGCAGTCCGGAGATGGGACTAGCGGGGGCTGGAGATACGCAGTATTTT,CASSPEMGLAGAGDTQYF
TRBJ1-1,TRBV13,-,-,TGTGCCAGCAGCTTACTCGGGGGAGGCGGCACTGAAGCTTTCTTT,CASSLLGGGGTEAFF
TRBJ1-3,TRBV21-1,-,once,TGTGCCAGCAGCGCGGGGGGTAGAAACACCATATATTTT,CASSAGGRNTIYF
TRBJ1-2,TRBV27,TRBD1,-,TGTGCCAGCAGTCTAGGGACAGGGATTACCTATGGCTACACCTTC,CASSLGTGITYGYTF
TRBJ2-1,TRBV10-3,-,-,TGTGCCATCGGTATGGCTGGCGGTCGCAATGAGCAGTTCTTC,CAIGMAGGRNEQFF
TRBJ1-1,TRBV2,TRBD1,-,TGTGCCAGCGGCAGACAGGGTACACGAGAAGCTTTCTTT,CASGRQGTREAFF
TRBJ1-2,TRBV7-9,-,-,TGTGCCAGCAGCTCCGTTTCGACGGACTATGGCTACACCTTC,CASSSVSTDYGYTF
TRBJ1-2,TRBV19,-,once,TGTGCCAGTAGTATCTGGACAGATAACTATGGCTACACCTTC,CASSIWTDNYGYTF
TRBJ1-6,TRBV7-9,TRBD1,-,TGTGCCAGCAGCTCCGGGACAGACGACAGCTCCTATAATTCACCCCTCCACTTT,CASSSGTDDSSYNSPLHF
TRBJ2-1,TRBV18,TRBD2,-,TGTGCCAGCTCATCATCGACTAGCAGTGAGCAGTTCTTC,CASSSSTSSEQFF
TRBJ1-1,TRBV5-1,-,-,TGCGCCAGCAGTCAGGGACGACTGAAATTTATGAACACTGAAGCTTTCTTT,CASSQGRLKFMNTEAFF
TRBJ2-3,TRBV27,TRBD1,-,TGTGCCAGCAGTCCAGGCTGGGGACAGGGCAGTAGGGATACGCAGTATTTT,CASSPGWGQGSRDTQYF
TRBJ2-7,TRBV7-8,-,-,TGTGCCAGCAGCATGGAGGGAGGTATGGCCTACGAGCAGTACTTC,CASSMEGGMAYEQYF
TRBJ2-1,TRBV6-5,TRBD1,-,TGTGCCAGCAGTTACTTAGGGGGCGCGGGCAATGAGCAGTTCTTC,CASSYLGGAGNEQFF
TRBJ2-2,TRBV27,-,-,TGTGCCACCCGGAAGTGGGCCGGGGAGCTGTTTTTT,CATRKWAGELFF
TRBJ2-3,TRBV2,TRBD1,once,TGTGCCAGCAAGAGGACAGGGCTCGGGACAGATACGCAGTATTTT,CASKRTGLGTDTQYF
TRBJ1-1,TRBV13,TRBD1,-,TGTGCCAGCAGCCGAACAGGACAGGGGGAAGGTACTGAAGCTTTCTTT,CASSRTGQGEGTEAFF
TRBJ1-5,TRBV28,TRBD1,-,TGTGCCAGCCGAACTAGGTACTGGGAACAGGGGGCGGGTCAGCCCCAGCATTTT,CASRTRYWEQGAGQPQHF